This TCR beta chain was sequenced during a study of blood T cell repertoires in COVID-19. Using immunoSEQ multiplex PCR, the repertoire was profiled, and TCRdb retains in-frame clones only, with some absent. This table has about 480,000 clones, about nine tenths appearing once. V was trimmed by 6 bases and J by 5 bases, leaving 14 bases between them. CDR1 and CDR2 (germline): MNHEY, SVGAGI. CDR3 length equals 14 residues. This sequence joins TRBV6-5 and TRBJ2-1, with D possibly matching TRBD2 (6 bases). The sample comprised peripheral blood. The origin of this receptor is a woman in her fifties or sixties with COVID-19, enrolled during active disease. The CDR3 coding sequence is TGTGCCAGCAGCCTCCGGGACTTAAACAATGAGCAGTTCTTC. It translates to CASSLRDLNNEQFF.